This T cell receptor (beta chain) was recovered during a study of T cells in Graves' hyperthyroidism and ophthalmopathy. TCR beta CDR3 regions were amplified from RNA transcripts. HTBI primers were employed in a first-round RT-PCR of the TCR CDR3. In TCRdb, the multiplex PCR reads were re-called with MiXCR into one record per CDR3 protein. The repertoire holds about 570,000 distinct CDR3 sequences, with roughly 50% as singletons. The CDR3 loop spans 15 amino acids. The germline V gene encodes CDR1 ENHRY and CDR2 SYGVKD. V was cut by 9 bases and J by 4 bases, with 19 bases left in between. The genes are TRBV10-3 and TRBJ1-5; no reliable D call. The sequence derives from an adult woman with Graves' disease, either hyperthyroidism or ophthalmopathy (not recorded which). The sequencing input was peripheral blood or thyroid tissue (not recorded which). The CDR3 region is CAIRLSEGNNQPQHF. The CDR3, as DNA: TGTGCCATTCGGTTAAGCGAGGGCAATAATCAGCCCCAGCATTTT.